The clone carrying this TCR beta chain was detected a few times. The data were obtained in a study of T cells in Graves' hyperthyroidism and ophthalmopathy. Study in general: At the time of initial diagnosis and before any treatment, peripheral blood was collected.

Amplification of TCR beta CDR3 regions was performed using RNA transcripts as template. TCR CDR3 underwent first-round RT-PCR with the HTBI primer set. TCRdb called the multiplex PCR reads again in MiXCR, with one record for every CDR3 protein. The sample includes some 770,000 distinct CDR3 sequences, approximately 16% of them seen just once. Input material: blood. The sequence derives from a man aged 18 to 29 with Graves' hyperthyroidism.

DNA of the CDR3: TGCAGTGCTAGAGCACGGGAGGCCCCCTACAATGAGCAGTTCTTC. It codes for CSARAREAPYNEQFF. The chain joins TRBV20-1 to TRBJ2-1; 7 bases map to TRBD2. Germline V lookup: CDR1 DFQATT, CDR2 SNEGSKA (reference sequence). This CDR3 has 15 residues. V was pared by 1 base and J by 2 bases, with 5 bases of the junction left unmatched.